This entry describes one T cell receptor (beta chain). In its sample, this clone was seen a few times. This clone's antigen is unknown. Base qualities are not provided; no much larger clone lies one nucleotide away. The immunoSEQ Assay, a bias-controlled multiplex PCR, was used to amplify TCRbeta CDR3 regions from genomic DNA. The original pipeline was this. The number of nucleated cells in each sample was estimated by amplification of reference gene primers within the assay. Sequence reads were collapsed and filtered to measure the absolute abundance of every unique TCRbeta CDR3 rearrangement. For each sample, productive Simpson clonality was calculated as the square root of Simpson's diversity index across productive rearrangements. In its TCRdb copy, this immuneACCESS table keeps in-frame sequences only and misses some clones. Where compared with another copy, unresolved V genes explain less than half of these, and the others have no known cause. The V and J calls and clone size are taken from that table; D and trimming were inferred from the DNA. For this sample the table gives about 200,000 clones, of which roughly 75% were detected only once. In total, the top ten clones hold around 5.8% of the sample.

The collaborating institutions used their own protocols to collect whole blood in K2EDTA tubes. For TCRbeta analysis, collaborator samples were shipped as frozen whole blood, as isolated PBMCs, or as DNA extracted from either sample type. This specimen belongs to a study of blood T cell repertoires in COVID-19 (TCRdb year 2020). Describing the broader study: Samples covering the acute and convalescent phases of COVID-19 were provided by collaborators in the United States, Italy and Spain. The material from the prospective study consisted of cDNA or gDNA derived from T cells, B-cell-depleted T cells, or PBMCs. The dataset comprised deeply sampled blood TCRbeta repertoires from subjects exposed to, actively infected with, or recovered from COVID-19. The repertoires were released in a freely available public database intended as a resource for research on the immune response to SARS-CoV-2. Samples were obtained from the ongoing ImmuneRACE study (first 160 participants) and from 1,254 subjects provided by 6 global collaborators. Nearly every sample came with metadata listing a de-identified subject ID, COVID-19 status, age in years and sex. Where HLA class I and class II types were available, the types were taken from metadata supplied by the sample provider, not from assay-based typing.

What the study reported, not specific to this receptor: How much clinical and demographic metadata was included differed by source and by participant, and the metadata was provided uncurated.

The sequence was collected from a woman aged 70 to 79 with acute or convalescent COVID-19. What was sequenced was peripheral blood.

The nucleotides are TGTGCCAGCAGCTTTTCTAGCGGCGAGCAGTACTTC. Its product reads: CASSFSSGEQYF. Recombination connected TRBV7-8 to TRBJ2-7; TRBD2 lines up with 7 middle nucleotides. Trimming accounts for 3 bases at V and 6 bases at J, while the number of junction bases matched to no gene is 2. Spanning cysteine to phenylalanine, the CDR3 consists of 12 amino acids. Only CDR3 DNA is held: 36 bases, read in frame from base 1. Based on the germline V gene, the CDR1 and CDR2 sequences are SGHVS and FQNEAQ.